The next 3 T cell receptor beta chains were all read from a single sample in a study of T cell responses to AZD1222 COVID-19 vaccine. The data were produced by immunoSEQ multiplex PCR, yet TCRdb's version contains in-frame clones alone and is incomplete. The top ten hold roughly 1.5% of the sample, which has roughly 120,000 clones, roughly nine tenths seen once. The sequences come from peripheral blood, collected 28 days after the second AZD1222 dose. These receptors came from an adult who received the AZD1222 COVID-19 vaccine.

The CDR3 DNA follows: TGTGCCAGCAGCTTGGGGACGTATAACACTGAAGCTTTCTTT. Protein product: CASSLGTYNTEAFF. V is TRBV5-6 and J is TRBJ1-1; no firm D call. Germline loops: CDR1 SGHDT, CDR2 YYEEEE. Between the trimmed V and J ends, which lost 0 bases and 2 bases, there was a span of 8 bases. The CDR3 is 14 residues long.

The chain links TRBV7-6 to TRBJ2-3; D unclear. CDR3 size: 15 residues. Deletions cut 1 base from V and 1 base from J, with 9 bases between. The germline V gene has CDR1 SGHVS and CDR2 FNYEAQ. CDR3 in amino acids: CASSLGPAGTDTQYF. The CDR3 nucleotides are TGTGCCAGCAGCTTAGGGCCGGCAGGCACAGATACGCAGTATTTT.

The chain recombines TRBV12-3 or TRBV12-4 with TRBJ1-6; D unclear. CDR3 length: 12 amino acids. The V and J ends lost 4 bases and 8 bases respectively, with 6 bases between them. In nucleotides, the CDR3 is TGTGCCAGCAGTTCTGCTGATTCACCCCTCCACTTT. This translates into CASSSADSPLHF.